This T cell receptor (beta chain) comes out of a study of vaccination effects on CD4 cells after COVID-19. TCRdb's table, derived via immunoSEQ multiplex PCR, lists solely in-frame clones and lacks some. The top ten clones hold just over 8.5% of a sample with approximately 45,000 clones, about 70% of them seen once. Worth noting for this clone: What it recognizes is unknown.

This CDR3 spans 12 amino acids. Trimming removed 7 bases at V and 4 bases at J, with 9 bases between. From germline, CDR1 is ENHRY and CDR2 SYGVKD. At the end of around 11 days of culture, CD4+ T cells were isolated. Source: CD4+ T cells from PBMCs cultured without peptide, taken before COVID-19 vaccination. V gene TRBV10-3 combines with J gene TRBJ2-3; D is undetermined. This TCR was recovered from a human donor who had a prior SARS-CoV-2 infection. The DNA for the CDR3 is TGTGCCATCAAACCTGGCGCAGATACGCAGTATTTT. Protein: CAIKPGADTQYF.